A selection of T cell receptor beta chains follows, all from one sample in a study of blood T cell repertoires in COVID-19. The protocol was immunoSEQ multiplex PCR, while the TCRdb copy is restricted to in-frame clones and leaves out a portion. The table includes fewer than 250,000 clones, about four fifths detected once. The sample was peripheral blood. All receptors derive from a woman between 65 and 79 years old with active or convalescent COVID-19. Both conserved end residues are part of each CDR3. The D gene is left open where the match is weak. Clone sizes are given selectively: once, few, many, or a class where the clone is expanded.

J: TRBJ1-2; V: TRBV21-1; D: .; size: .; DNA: TGTGCCACAAAACTCAGGGGGTCTCGGTATGGCTACACCTTC; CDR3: CATKLRGSRYGYTF
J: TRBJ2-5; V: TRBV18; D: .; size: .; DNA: TGTGCCAGCTCACCCTCCCTCCAGGAGACCCAGTACTTC; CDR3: CASSPSLQETQYF
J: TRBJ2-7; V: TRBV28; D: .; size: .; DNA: TGTGCCAGCAGTTTTTTTTGGGCAGGTGCCTACGAGCAGTACTTC; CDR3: CASSFFWAGAYEQYF
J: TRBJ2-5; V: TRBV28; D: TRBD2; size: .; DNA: TGTGCCAGCAGTTCTAGGACTAGCGGGAGGAGAGAAGAGACCCAGTACTTC; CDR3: CASSSRTSGRREETQYF
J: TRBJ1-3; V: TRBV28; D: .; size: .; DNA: TGTGCCAGCAGTTTATTAGTAGGGGCGGGAAACACCATATATTTT; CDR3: CASSLLVGAGNTIYF
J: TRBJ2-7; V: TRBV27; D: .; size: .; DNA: TGTGCCAGCAGTTTATCGGCGGGGATCTACGAGCAGTACTTC; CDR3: CASSLSAGIYEQYF
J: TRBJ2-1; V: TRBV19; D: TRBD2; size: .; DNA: TGTGCCAAAAGGGGACTAGCGGGCCGGGGGGACTACAATGAGCAGTTCTTC; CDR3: CAKRGLAGRGDYNEQFF
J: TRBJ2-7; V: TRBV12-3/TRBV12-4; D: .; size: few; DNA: TGTGCCAGCAGTTTATATCCCGAAGCGGAGCAGTACTTC; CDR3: CASSLYPEAEQYF
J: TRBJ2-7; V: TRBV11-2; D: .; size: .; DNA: TGTGCCAGCAGTCCTAGATATCGGGGCGAGCAGTACTTC; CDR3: CASSPRYRGEQYF
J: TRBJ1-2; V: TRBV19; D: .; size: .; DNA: TGTGCCAGTGGACCCAGGGGTAGAGGCTATGGCTACACCTTC; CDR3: CASGPRGRGYGYTF
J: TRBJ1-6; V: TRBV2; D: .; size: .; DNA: TGTGCCAGCAGTCCCGGATCGAGGAACGTCCACTTT; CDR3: CASSPGSRNVHF